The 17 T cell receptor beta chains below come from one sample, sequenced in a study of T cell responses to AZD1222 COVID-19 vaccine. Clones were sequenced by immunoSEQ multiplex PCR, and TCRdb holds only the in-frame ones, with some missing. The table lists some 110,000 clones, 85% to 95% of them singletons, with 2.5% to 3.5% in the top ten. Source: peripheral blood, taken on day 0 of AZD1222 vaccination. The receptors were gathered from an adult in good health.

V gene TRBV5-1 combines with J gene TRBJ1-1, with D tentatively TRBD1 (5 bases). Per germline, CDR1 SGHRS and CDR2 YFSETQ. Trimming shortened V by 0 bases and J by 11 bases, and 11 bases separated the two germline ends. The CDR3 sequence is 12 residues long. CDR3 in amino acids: CASSLGGREAFF. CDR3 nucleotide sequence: TGCGCCAGCAGCTTGGGGGGCCGGGAGGCTTTCTTT.

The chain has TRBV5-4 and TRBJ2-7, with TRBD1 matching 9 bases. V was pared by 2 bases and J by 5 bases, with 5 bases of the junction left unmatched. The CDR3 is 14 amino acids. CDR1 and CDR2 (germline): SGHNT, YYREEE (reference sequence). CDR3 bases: TGTGCCAGCAGCTTAGGACAGGGGTTCGACGAGCAGTACTTC. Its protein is CASSLGQGFDEQYF. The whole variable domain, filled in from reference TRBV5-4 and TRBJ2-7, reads ETGVTQSPTHLIKTRGQQVTLRCSSQSGHNTVSWYQQALGQGPQFIFQYYREEENGRGNFPPRFSGLQFPNYSSELNVNALELDDSALYLCASSLGQGFDEQYFGPGTRLTVT.

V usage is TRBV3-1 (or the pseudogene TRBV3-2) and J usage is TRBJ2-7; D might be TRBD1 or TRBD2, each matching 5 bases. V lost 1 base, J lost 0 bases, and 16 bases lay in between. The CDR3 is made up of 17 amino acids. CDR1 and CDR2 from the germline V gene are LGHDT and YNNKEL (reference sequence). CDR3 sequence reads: CASSQVTPGRHSYEQYF. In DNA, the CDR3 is TGTGCCAGCAGCCAAGTAACCCCGGGACGGCACTCCTACGAGCAGTACTTC.

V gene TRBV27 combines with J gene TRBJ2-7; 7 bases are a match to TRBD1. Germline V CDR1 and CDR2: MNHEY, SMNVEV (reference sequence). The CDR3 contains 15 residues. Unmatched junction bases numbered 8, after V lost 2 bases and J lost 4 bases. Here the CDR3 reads CASSLTAGGIYEQYF. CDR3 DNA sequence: TGTGCCAGCAGTTTAACGGCAGGGGGTATTTACGAGCAGTACTTC.

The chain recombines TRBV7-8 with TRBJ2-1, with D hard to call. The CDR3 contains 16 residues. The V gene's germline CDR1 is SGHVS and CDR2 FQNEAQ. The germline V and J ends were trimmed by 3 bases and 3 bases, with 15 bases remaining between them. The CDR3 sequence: CASSFSTESFYNEQFF. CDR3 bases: TGTGCCAGCAGCTTCTCGACGGAGAGCTTCTACAATGAGCAGTTCTTC.

The CDR3 nucleotides are TGTGCCAGCAGCCACGGGGGGCTGCGGGAGACCCAGTACTTC. As protein: CASSHGGLRETQYF. The chain employs TRBV14 and TRBJ2-5; a weak D match, TRBD2 (7 bases). The CDR3 is made up of 14 amino acids. The V end was cut by 3 bases, the J end by 5 bases, with 13 bases between. Germline V gives CDR1 SGHDN, CDR2 FVKESK. The full variable domain, completed using reference TRBV14 and TRBJ2-5, is EAGVTQFPSHSVIEKGQTVTLRCDPISGHDNLYWYRRVMGKEIKFLLHFVKESKQDESGMPNNRFLAERTGGTYSTLKVQPAELEDSGVYFCASSHGGLRETQYFGPGTRLLVL.

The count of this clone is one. CDR3 coding DNA: TGTGCCAGCAGCTTGGCAGGTTTGTACGAGCAGTACTTC. Its translation is CASSLAGLYEQYF. V is TRBV5-4 and J is TRBJ2-7; D ambiguous. This CDR3 is 13 amino acids long. Germline values: CDR1 SGHNT, CDR2 YYREEE (reference sequence). V was shortened by 0 bases and J by 4 bases, with 8 bases between the two germline ends.

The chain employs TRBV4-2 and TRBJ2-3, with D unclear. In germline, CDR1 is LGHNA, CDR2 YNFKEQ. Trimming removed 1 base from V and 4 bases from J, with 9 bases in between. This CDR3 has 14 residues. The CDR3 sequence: CASSQVVTSDTQYF. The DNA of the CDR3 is TGTGCCAGCAGCCAAGTAGTAACTTCAGATACGCAGTATTTT.

The CDR3 reads CASSFQRYSSYNEQFF. CDR3 DNA sequence: TGTGCCAGCAGCTTCCAGCGGTATAGCTCCTACAATGAGCAGTTCTTC. The rearrangement joins TRBV7-9 to TRBJ2-1; D is perhaps TRBD2 (5 bases). CDR1 and CDR2 from the germline V gene are SEHNR and FQNEAQ (reference sequence). This CDR3 is 16 amino acids long. The germline V and J ends were trimmed by 3 bases and 0 bases, with 12 bases remaining between them.

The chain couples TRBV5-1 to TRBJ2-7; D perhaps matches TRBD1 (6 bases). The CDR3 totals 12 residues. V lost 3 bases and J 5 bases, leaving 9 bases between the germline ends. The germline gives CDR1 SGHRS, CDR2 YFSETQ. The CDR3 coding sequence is TGCGCCAGCAGCTACGGACAGCACGAGCAGTACTTC. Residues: CASSYGQHEQYF.

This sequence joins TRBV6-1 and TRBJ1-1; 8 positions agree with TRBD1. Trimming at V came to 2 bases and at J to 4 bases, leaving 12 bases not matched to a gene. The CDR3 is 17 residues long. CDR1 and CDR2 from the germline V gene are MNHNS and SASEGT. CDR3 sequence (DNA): TGTGCCAGCAGTGAACGGGGGGCAGGGGGCTATAGCACTGAAGCTTTCTTT. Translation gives CASSERGAGGYSTEAFF.

CDR3: CASSYGGAYNSPLHF. The CDR3 DNA is TGTGCCAGCAGTTACGGGGGCGCCTATAATTCACCCCTCCACTTT. This sequence joins TRBV27 and TRBJ1-6, with D tentatively TRBD1 (6 bases). The CDR3 is made up of 15 amino acids. The V gene lost 4 bases and the J gene lost 2 bases, with 9 bases spanning the gap. Looked up from germline, CDR1 is MNHEY and CDR2 is SMNVEV (reference sequence).

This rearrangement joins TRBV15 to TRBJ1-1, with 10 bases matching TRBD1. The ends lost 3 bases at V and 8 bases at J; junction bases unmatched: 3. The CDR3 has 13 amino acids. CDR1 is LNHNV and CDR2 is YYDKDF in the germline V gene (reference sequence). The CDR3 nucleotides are TGTGCCACCAGCAGGGGACAGGGGATCGAAGCTTTCTTT. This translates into CATSRGQGIEAFF.

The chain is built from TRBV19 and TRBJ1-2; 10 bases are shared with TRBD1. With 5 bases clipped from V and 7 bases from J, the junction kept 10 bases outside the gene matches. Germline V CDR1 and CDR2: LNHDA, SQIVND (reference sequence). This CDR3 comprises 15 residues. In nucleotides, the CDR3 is TGTGCCAGTAGTCCCTTTGAAGGGACAGGGGTTGGCTACACCTTC. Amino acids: CASSPFEGTGVGYTF. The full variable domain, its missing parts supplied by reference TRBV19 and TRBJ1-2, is DGGITQSPKYLFRKEGQNVTLSCEQNLNHDAMYWYRQDPGQGLRLIYYSQIVNDFQKGDIAEGYSVSREKKESFPLTVTSAQKNPTAFYLCASSPFEGTGVGYTFGSGTRLTVV.

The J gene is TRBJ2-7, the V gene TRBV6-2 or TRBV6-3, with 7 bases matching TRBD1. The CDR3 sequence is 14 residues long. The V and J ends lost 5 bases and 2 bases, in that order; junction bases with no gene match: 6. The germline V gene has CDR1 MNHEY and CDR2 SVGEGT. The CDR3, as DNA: TGTGCCAGCAGTGATCCCGGGACAGCCTACGAGCAGTACTTC. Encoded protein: CASSDPGTAYEQYF.

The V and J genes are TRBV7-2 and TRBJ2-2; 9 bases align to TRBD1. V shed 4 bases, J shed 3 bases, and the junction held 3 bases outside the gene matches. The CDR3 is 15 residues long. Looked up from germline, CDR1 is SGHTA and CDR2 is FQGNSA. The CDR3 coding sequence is TGTGCCAGCAGCTCACGGGACAGGGACACCGGGGAGCTGTTTTTT. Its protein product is CASSSRDRDTGELFF.

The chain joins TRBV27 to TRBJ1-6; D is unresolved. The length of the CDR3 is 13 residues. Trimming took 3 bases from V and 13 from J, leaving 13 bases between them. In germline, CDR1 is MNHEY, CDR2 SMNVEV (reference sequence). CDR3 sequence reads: CASSFGHRFPLHF. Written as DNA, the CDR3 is TGTGCCAGCAGTTTCGGCCACAGATTCCCCCTCCACTTT.